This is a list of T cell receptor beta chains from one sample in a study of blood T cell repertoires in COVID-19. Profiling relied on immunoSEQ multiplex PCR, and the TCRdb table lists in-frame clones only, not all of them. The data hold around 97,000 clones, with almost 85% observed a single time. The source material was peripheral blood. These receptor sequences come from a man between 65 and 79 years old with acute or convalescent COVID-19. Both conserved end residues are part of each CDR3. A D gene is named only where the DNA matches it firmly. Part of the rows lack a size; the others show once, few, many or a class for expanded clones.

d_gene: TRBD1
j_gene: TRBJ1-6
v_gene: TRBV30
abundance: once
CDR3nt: TGTGCCTGGAACCGACAGGGTGTGTTATCACCCCTCCACTTT
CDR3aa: CAWNRQGVLSPLHF

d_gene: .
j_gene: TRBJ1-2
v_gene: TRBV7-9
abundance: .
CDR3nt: TGTGCCAGCAGCCGGGACACTGCTAACTATGGCTACACCTTC
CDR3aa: CASSRDTANYGYTF

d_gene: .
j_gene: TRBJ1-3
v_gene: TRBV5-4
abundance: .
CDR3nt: TGTGCCAGCCACAACGAGAACAGCCTCGTCTCTGGAAACACCATATATTTT
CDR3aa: CASHNENSLVSGNTIYF

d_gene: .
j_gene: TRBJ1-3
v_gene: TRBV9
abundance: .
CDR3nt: TGTGCCAGCAGCGTAGAAGGGAGCTCTGGAAACACCATATATTTT
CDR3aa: CASSVEGSSGNTIYF

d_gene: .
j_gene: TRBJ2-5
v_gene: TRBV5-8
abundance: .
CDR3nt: TGTGCCAGCAGTCCCCGTAGAGAGACCCAGTACTTC
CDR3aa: CASSPRRETQYF

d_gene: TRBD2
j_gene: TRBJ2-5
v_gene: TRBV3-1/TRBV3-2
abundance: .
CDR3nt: TGTGCCAGCAGCCCACCGGGACTAGCGGGGTACCAAGAGACCCAGTACTTC
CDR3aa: CASSPPGLAGYQETQYF

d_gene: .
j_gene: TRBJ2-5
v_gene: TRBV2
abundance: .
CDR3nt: TGTGCCAGCAGCGGACAGAGGGAGACCCAGTACTTC
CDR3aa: CASSGQRETQYF

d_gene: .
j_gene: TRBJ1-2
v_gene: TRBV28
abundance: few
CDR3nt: TGTGCCAGCAGTTTACAGGGTGGCTATGGCTACACCTTC
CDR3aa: CASSLQGGYGYTF

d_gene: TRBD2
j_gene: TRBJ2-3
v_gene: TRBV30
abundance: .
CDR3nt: TGTGCCTCCGGGACTAGTCGGGATTTCACAGATACGCAGTATTTT
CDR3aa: CASGTSRDFTDTQYF

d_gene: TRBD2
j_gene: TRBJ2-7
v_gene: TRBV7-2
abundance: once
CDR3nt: TGTGCCAGCAGCTTAGGGAGACTAGCGGGAGTAAGGGGCGAGCAGTACTTC
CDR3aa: CASSLGRLAGVRGEQYF

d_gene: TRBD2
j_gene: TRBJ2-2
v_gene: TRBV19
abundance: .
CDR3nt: TGTGCCAGTACGCTAGCGGGATTTACCGGGGAGCTGTTTTTT
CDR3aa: CASTLAGFTGELFF

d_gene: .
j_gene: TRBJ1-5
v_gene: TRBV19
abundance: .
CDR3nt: TGTGCCAGTAGTATGGATAGGACATACAGCAATCAGCCCCAGCATTTT
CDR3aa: CASSMDRTYSNQPQHF

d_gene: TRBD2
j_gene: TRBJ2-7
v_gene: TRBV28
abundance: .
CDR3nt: TGTGCCAGCAGTTCCACGACTAGCGGGAGTATCGGGTACGAGCAGTACTTC
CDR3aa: CASSSTTSGSIGYEQYF

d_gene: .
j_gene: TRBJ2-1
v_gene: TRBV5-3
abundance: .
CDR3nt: TGTGCCAGAAGCAAACAGGCGAGTTCCTACAATGAGCAGTTCTTC
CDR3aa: CARSKQASSYNEQFF

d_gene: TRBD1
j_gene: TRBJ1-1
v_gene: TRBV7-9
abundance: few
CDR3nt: TGTGCCAGCAGCACGACAGGGAGAGCTTTCTTT
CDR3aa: CASSTTGRAFF

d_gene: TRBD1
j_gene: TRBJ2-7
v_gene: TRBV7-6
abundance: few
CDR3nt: TGTGCCAGCAGCAACAGGTGGACAGGGCCCGGGATCTACGAGCAGTACTTC
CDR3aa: CASSNRWTGPGIYEQYF

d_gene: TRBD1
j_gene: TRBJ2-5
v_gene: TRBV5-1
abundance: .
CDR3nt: TGCGCCAGCAGTCCACTCGCGACAGGGGGCGAGGAGACCCAGTACTTC
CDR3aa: CASSPLATGGEETQYF

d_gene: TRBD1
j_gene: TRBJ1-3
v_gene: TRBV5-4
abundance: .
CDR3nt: TGTGCCAGCAGTCACAGGGGCGTCCGCTCTGGAAACACCATATATTTT
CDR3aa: CASSHRGVRSGNTIYF

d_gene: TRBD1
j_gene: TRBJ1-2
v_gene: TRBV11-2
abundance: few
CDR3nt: TGTGCCAGCAGCTTAGTGACGGACAGGGGACGAAACGATGGCTACACCTTC
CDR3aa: CASSLVTDRGRNDGYTF

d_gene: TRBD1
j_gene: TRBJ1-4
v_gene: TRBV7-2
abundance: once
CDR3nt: TGTGCCAGCAGGGCCCCCGGGACAGCTAATGAAAAACTGTTTTTT
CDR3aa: CASRAPGTANEKLFF